This entry is about one T cell receptor beta chain. The clone's antigen remains unknown. No much larger clone exists at a distance of one base, and base qualities are not known. The immunoSEQ Assay, a bias-controlled multiplex PCR, was used to amplify TCRbeta CDR3 regions from genomic DNA. In the source study's methods: The number of nucleated cells in each sample was estimated by amplification of reference gene primers within the assay. To quantify the absolute abundance of each unique TCRbeta CDR3 rearrangement, sequence reads were collapsed and filtered. Productive Simpson clonality was computed per sample as the square root of Simpson's diversity index over productive rearrangements. TCRdb limited this immuneACCESS table to in-frame rearrangements with V and J called. A share of clones is missing; checked studies link under half to unresolved V genes, and the rest is unexplained. V, J and clone size are those of that table, while D and trimming were read from the DNA. This sample lists about 140,000 clones; about 86% were detected once. In total, the top ten clones hold approximately 3.8% of the sample.

Each collaborating institution followed its own protocols to collect whole blood in K2EDTA tubes. For TCRbeta analysis, collaborators shipped samples in one of three forms: frozen whole blood, isolated PBMCs, or DNA extracted from either of those sample types. The sample belongs to a study of blood T cell repertoires in COVID-19 (dated by TCRdb to 2020 to 2021). Concerning the study at large: The collaborator samples originated in the United States, Italy and Spain and spanned the acute and convalescent phases of COVID-19. The prospective study material was composed of cDNA or gDNA derived from T cells, B-cell-depleted T cells, or PBMCs. The dataset comprised deeply sampled blood TCRbeta repertoires from subjects exposed to, actively infected with, or recovered from COVID-19. The repertoires were released in a freely available public database intended as a resource for research on the immune response to SARS-CoV-2. The samples were drawn from two sources: the first 160 participants of the ongoing ImmuneRACE study, and approximately 1,300 subjects contributed by 6 global collaborators. A de-identified subject ID, COVID-19 status, age in years and sex were almost always included in the sample metadata. Where available, HLA class I and class II types were taken from metadata supplied by the sample provider and were not determined by assay-based typing.

There are 14 amino acids in the CDR3, from cysteine to phenylalanine inclusive. Just the 42-base CDR3 DNA is kept, in frame starting at base 1. CDR1 LGHDT and CDR2 YNNKEL are derived from the germline V gene (reference sequence). V lost 4 bases and J lost 4 bases, and the count of bases not matched to a germline gene is 6. Beyond this particular receptor, the publication reports: Clinical and demographic metadata were provided uncurated, with the amount varying by source and participant.

The sequence links TRBV3-1 (or the pseudogene TRBV3-2) to TRBJ1-2; TRBD1 agrees with 7 junctional bases. The receptor was derived from a woman between 55 and 75 years old with acute or convalescent COVID-19. The sequencing input was peripheral blood. The CDR3 here reads CASSPLQGSYGYTF. The sequenced DNA is TGTGCCAGCAGCCCTTTACAGGGGTCCTATGGCTACACCTTC.